This T cell receptor (beta chain) was sequenced for a study of neurological immune-mediated disorders. Study results and caveats: Healthy controls had more TCR clonal expansion than multiple sclerosis, which showed the least, whereas HTLV-1-associated myelopathy showed the most.

Synthesis of cDNA was accomplished via 5'RACE employing 10-nucleotide random UMIs. Over 190 million TCR-beta sequences from 15-18 subjects came out of each sequencing run. TCRdb processed the 5' RACE reads anew with MiXCR; each CDR3 protein has one entry. The sample consists of approximately 45,000 distinct CDR3 sequences, roughly 13% of them appearing once. Losses at the gene ends were 3 bases for V and 5 bases for J; bases not matched to a gene: 6. This CDR3 is 15 amino acids long. Germline values: CDR1 DFQATT, CDR2 SNEGSKA (reference sequence). Documented time point: longitudinal time-point 3. It was from 2 million PBMCs stored at -80 C that the unsorted libraries were obtained. This clonotype appeared many times. Its target is not known.

The sequenced sample was PBMCs. This receptor was taken from a man aged 25-40 years in good health. The rearrangement uses TRBV20-1 and TRBJ2-4, with TRBD2 matching 11 bases. CDR3 nucleotide sequence: TGCAGTGCTAGGGTACTAGCGGGAGCTCAAAACATTCAGTACTTC. Translation gives CSARVLAGAQNIQYF.